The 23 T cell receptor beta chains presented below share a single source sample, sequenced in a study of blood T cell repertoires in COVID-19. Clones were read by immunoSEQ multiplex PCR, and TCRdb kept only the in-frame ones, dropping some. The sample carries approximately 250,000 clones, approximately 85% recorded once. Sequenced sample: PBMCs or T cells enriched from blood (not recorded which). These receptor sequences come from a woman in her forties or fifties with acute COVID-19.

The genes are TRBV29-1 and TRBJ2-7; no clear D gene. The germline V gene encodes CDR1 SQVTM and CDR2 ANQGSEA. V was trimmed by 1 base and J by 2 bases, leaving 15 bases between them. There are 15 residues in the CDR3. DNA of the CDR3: TGCAGCGTTGAAGTCCCTGCGAGCGCACCCTACGAGCAGTACTTC. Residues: CSVEVPASAPYEQYF.

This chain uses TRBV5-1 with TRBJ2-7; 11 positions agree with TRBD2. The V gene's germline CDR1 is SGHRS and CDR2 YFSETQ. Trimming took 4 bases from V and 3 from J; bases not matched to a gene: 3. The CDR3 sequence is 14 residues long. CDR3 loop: CASSTSGGNYEQYF. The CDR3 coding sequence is TGCGCCAGCAGCACTAGCGGGGGAAACTACGAGCAGTACTTC.

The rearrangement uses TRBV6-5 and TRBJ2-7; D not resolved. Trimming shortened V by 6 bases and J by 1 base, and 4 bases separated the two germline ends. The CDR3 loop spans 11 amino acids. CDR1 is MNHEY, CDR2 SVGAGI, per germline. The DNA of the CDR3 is TGTGCCAGCAGGTCATCCTACGAGCAGTACTTC. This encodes CASRSSYEQYF.

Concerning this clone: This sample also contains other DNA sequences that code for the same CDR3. CDR3 sequence: CASSLTGGNEKLFF. The CDR3 bases are TGCGCCAGCAGCCTGACAGGGGGCAATGAAAAACTGTTTTTT. The genes are TRBV5-1 and TRBJ1-4; 10 nucleotides line up with TRBD1. The germline CDR1 and CDR2 sequences are SGHRS and YFSETQ. Germline trimming cut 4 bases from V and 5 bases from J; bases unmatched to any gene: 2. The CDR3 consists of 14 residues.

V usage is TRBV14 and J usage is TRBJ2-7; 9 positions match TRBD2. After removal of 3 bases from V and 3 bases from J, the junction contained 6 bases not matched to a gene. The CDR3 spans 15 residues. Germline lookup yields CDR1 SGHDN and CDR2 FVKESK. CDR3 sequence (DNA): TGTGCCAGCAGCCAGGGGCGGGGGGGTCTCTACGAGCAGTACTTC. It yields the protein CASSQGRGGLYEQYF.

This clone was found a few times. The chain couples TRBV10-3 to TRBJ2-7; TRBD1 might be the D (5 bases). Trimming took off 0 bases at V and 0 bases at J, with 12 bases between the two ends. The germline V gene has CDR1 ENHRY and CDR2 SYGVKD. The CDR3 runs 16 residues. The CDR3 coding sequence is TGTGCCATCAGTGAGTCGAGTCGCAGGGTCTCCTACGAGCAGTACTTC. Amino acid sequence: CAISESSRRVSYEQYF.

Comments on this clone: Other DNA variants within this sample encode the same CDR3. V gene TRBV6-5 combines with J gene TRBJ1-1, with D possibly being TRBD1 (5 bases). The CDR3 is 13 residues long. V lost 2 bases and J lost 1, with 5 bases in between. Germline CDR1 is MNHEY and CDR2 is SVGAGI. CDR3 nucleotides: TGTGCCAGCAGTTACCAGGGGAACACTGAAGCTTTCTTT. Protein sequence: CASSYQGNTEAFF.

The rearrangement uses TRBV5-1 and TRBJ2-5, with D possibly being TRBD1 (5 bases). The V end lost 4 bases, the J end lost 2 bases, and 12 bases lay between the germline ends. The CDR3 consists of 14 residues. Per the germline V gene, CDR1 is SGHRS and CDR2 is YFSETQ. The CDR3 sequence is CASSALTVQETQYF. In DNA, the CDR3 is TGCGCCAGCAGCGCCTTGACAGTTCAAGAGACCCAGTACTTC.

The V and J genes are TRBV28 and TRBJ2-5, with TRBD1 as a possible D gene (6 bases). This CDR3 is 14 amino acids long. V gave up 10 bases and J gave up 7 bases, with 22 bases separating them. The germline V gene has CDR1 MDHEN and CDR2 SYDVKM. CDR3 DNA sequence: TGTGCCACCATGACAGGCGAGCCGGTGGGGACCCAGTACTTC. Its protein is CATMTGEPVGTQYF.

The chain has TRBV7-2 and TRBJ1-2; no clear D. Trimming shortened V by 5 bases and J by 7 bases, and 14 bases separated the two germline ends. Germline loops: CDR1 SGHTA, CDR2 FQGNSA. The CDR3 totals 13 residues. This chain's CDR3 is CASSPSFTGGYTF. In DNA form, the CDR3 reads TGTGCCAGCAGCCCCTCTTTTACGGGTGGCTACACCTTC.

In nucleotides, the CDR3 is TGTGCCAGCAGCTGCCCCGGGACAGGGTGGAGATTTGAGCCCAAAAACACTGAAGCTTTCTTT. Translation gives CASSCPGTGWRFEPKNTEAFF. V is TRBV21-1 and J is TRBJ1-1; the D segment call TRBD1 is taken from the table without a DNA check. TRBV21-1 is a documented pseudogene. This CDR3 region has 21 residues.

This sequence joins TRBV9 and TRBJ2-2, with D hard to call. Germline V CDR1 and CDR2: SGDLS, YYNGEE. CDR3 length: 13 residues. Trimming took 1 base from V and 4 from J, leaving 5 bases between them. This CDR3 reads CASSVSGTGELFF. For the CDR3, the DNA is TGTGCCAGCAGCGTATCAGGCACCGGGGAGCTGTTTTTT.

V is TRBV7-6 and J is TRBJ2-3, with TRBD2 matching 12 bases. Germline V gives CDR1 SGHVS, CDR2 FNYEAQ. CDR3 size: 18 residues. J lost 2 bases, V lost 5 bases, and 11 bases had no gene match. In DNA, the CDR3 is TGTGCCAGCAGCGGGCAATCGGCTAGCGGGGGGGTCACAGATACGCAGTATTTT. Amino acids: CASSGQSASGGVTDTQYF. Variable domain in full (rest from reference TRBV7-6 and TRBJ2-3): GAGVSQSPRYKVTKRGQDVALRCDPISGHVSLYWYRQALGQGPEFLTYFNYEAQQDKSGLPNDRFSAERPEGSISTLTIQRTEQRDSAMYRCASSGQSASGGVTDTQYFGPGTRLTVL.

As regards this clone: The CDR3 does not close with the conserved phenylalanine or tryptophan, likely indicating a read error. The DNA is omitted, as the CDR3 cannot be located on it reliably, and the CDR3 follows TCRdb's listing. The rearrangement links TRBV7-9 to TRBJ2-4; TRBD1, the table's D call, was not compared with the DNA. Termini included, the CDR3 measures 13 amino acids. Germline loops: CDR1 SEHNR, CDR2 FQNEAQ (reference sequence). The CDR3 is CASSSGQSHAISV.

The CDR3 spells CASSYSKGDRVLYEQYF. DNA of the CDR3: TGTGCCAGCAGTTACTCGAAGGGGGACAGGGTTCTCTACGAGCAGTACTTC. The chain uses TRBV6-2 or TRBV6-3 and TRBJ2-7, with 9 positions matching TRBD1. CDR1 MNHEY and CDR2 SVGEGT come from the germline V gene. V shed 0 bases and J 3 bases; nucleotides not matched to a gene: 9. CDR3 size: 17 residues.

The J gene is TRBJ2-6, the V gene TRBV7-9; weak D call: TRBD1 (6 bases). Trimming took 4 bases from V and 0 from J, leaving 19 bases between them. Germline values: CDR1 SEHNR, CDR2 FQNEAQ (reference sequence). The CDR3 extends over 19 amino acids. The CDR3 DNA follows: TGTGCCAGCAGCTCCCCCCCTCAGGGGCCGAGCTCTGGGGCCAACGTCCTGACTTTC. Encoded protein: CASSSPPQGPSSGANVLTF.

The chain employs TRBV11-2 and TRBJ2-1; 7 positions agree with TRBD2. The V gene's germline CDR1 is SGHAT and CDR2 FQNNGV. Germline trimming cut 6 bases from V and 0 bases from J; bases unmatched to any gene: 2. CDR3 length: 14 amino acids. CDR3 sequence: CASRLASSYNEQFF. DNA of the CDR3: TGTGCCAGCAGACTAGCGAGCTCCTACAATGAGCAGTTCTTC.

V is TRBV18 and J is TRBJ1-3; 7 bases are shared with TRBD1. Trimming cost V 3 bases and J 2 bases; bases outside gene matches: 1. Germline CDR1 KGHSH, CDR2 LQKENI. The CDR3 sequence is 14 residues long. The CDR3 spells CASSPQGAGNTIYF. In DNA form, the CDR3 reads TGTGCCAGCTCACCGCAGGGGGCTGGAAACACCATATATTTT. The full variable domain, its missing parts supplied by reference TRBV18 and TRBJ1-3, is NAGVMQNPRHLVRRRGQEARLRCSPMKGHSHVYWYRQLPEEGLKFMVYLQKENIIDESGMPKERFSAEFPKEGPSILRIQQVVRGDSAAYFCASSPQGAGNTIYFGEGSWLTVV.

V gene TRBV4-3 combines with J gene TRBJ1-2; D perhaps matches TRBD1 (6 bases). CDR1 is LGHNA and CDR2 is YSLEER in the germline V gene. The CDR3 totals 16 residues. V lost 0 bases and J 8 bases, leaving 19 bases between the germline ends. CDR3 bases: TGCGCCAGCAGCCAAGAAATTAACAGGGTAGTAGGAGGCTACACCTTC. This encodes CASSQEINRVVGGYTF.

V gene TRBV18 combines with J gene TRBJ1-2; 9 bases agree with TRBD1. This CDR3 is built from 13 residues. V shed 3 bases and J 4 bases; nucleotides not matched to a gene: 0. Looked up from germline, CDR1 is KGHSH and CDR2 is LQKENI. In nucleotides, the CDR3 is TGTGCCAGCTCACCGGACAGGGGCTATGGCTACACCTTC. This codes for CASSPDRGYGYTF.

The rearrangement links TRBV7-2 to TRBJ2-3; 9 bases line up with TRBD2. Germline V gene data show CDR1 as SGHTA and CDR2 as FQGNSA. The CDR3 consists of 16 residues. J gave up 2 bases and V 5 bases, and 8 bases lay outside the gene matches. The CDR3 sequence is CASSLSTSGLTDTQYF. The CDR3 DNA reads TGTGCCAGCAGCCTAAGTACTAGCGGGCTCACAGATACGCAGTATTTT. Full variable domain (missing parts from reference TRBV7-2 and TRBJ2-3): GAGVSQSPSNKVTEKGKDVELRCDPISGHTALYWYRQSLGQGLEFLIYFQGNSAPDKSGLPSDRFSAERTGGSVSTLTIQRTQQEDSAVYLCASSLSTSGLTDTQYFGPGTRLTVL.

The CDR3: CASLTELYQSGANVLTF. Written as DNA, the CDR3 is TGTGCCAGCTTAACAGAGTTATACCAATCTGGGGCCAACGTCCTGACTTTC. The rearrangement joins TRBV18 to TRBJ2-6; D gene uncertain. Trimming left V 7 bases short and J 1 base short, with 17 bases between. The germline gives CDR1 KGHSH, CDR2 LQKENI. The CDR3 loop spans 17 amino acids.

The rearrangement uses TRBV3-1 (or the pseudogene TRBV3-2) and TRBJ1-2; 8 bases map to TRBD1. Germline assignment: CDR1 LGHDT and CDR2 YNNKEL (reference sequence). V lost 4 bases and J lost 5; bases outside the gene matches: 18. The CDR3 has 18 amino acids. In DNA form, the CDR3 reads TGTGCCAGCAGCCCCGGTCGGACAGGGTATGGAGGGCGGTATGGCTACACCTTC. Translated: CASSPGRTGYGGRYGYTF.